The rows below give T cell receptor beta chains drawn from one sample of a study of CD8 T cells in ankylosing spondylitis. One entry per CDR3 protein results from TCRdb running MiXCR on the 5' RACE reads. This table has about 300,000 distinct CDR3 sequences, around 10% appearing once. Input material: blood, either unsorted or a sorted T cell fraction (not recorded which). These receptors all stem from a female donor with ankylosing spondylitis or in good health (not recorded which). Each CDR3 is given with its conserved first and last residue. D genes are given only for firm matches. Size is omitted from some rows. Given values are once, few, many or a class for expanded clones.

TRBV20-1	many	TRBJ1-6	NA	CSARMGEGTYNSPLHF	TGCAGTGCTAGAATGGGCGAAGGGACCTATAATTCACCCCTCCACTTT
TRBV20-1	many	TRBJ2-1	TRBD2	CSAPTSGNYNEQFF	TGCAGTGCCCCCACTAGCGGGAATTACAATGAGCAGTTCTTC
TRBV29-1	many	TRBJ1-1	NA	CSVGDPGWWAFF	TGCAGCGTTGGTGACCCAGGCTGGTGGGCTTTCTTT
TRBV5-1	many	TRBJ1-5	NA	CASSLDVNQPQHF	TGCGCCAGCAGCTTGGATGTAAATCAGCCCCAGCATTTT
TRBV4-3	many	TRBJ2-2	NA	CASSQGDGSNTGELFF	TGCGCCAGCAGCCAAGGGGACGGTTCGAACACCGGGGAGCTGTTTTTT
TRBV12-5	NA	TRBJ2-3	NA	CASGLSRSTDTQYF	TGTGCTAGTGGTTTAAGCAGGAGCACAGATACGCAGTATTTT
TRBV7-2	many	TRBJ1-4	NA	CASSRRGLNEKLFF	TGTGCCAGCAGCCGCAGGGGCCTAAATGAAAAACTGTTTTTT
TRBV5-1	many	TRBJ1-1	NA	CASRGQLNTEAFF	TGCGCCAGCAGAGGACAGCTGAACACTGAAGCTTTCTTT
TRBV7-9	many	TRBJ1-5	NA	CATQGGSNQPQHF	TGTGCCACACAAGGCGGGAGCAATCAGCCCCAGCATTTT
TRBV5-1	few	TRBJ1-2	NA	CASSLYGPGGGYTF	TGCGCCAGCAGCTTGTATGGACCCGGGGGCGGCTACACCTTC
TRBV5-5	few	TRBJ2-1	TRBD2	CASSLGVAGAAYNEQFF	TGTGCCAGCAGCTTGGGAGTAGCGGGAGCCGCCTACAATGAGCAGTTCTTC
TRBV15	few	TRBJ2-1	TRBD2	CATSFGGSSDEQFF	TGTGCCACCAGCTTTGGCGGGAGCTCAGATGAGCAGTTCTTC
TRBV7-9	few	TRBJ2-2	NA	CASSSWTFSTGELFF	TGTGCCAGCAGCTCATGGACTTTCTCGACCGGGGAGCTGTTTTTT
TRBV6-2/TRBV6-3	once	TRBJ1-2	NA	CASSYIKGFGYTF	TGTGCCAGCAGTTATATAAAGGGTTTTGGCTACACCTTC
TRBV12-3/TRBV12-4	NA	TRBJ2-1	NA	CASSLEFLRNEQFF	TGTGCCAGCAGTTTAGAGTTCTTGCGCAATGAGCAGTTCTTC
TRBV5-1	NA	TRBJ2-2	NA	CASSPNTGRGTGELFF	TGCGCCAGCAGCCCAAATACAGGGAGGGGAACCGGGGAGCTGTTTTTT
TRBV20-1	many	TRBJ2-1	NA	CSVPHISSYNEQFF	TGCAGTGTCCCTCATATCAGCTCCTACAATGAGCAGTTCTTC
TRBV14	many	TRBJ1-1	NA	CASSQSIWDTEAFF	TGTGCCAGCAGTCAAAGTATTTGGGACACTGAAGCTTTCTTT
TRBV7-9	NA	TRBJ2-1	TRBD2	CASSFTSGTNNEQFF	TGTGCCAGCAGCTTTACTAGCGGGACTAACAATGAGCAGTTCTTC
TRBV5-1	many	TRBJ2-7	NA	CASSLDSKPYEQYF	TGCGCCAGCAGCTTGGATTCGAAACCCTACGAGCAGTACTTC
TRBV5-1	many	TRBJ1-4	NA	CASSLGRGDEKLFF	TGCGCCAGCAGTCTCGGCAGGGGAGATGAAAAACTGTTTTTT
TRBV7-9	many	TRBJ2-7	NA	CASSLASRGSAQYF	TGTGCCAGCAGCTTAGCGTCTCGGGGTAGCGCGCAGTACTTC
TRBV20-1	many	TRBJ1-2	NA	CSASPGTNYGYTF	TGCAGTGCTAGTCCGGGGACTAACTATGGCTACACCTTC
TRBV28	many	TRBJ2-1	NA	CASSLSPMSSNEQFF	TGTGCCAGCAGTTTATCCCCAATGAGTAGCAATGAGCAGTTCTTC
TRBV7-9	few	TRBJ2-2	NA	CASSPRGAANTGELFF	TGTGCCAGCAGCCCCAGGGGGGCAGCGAACACCGGGGAGCTGTTTTTT
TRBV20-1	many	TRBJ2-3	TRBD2	CSASRLAGGSTDTQYF	TGCAGTGCTAGCCGACTAGCGGGAGGAAGCACAGATACGCAGTATTTT
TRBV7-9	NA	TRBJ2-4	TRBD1	CASSPEQGAFAKNIQYF	TGTGCCAGCAGCCCGGAACAGGGGGCATTCGCCAAAAACATTCAGTACTTC
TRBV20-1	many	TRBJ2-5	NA	CSAASDISRETQYF	TGCAGTGCTGCATCAGACATCTCCCGAGAGACCCAGTACTTC
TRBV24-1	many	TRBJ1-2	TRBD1	CATSDGTGSYGYTF	TGTGCCACCTCAGATGGGACAGGGTCGTATGGCTACACCTTC